Shown below are 21 T cell receptor beta chains from a single sample sequenced in a study of blood T cell repertoires in COVID-19 (dated by TCRdb to 2020 to 2022). Library method: the immunoSEQ multiplex PCR assay. This is the immuneACCESS table as TCRdb keeps it, with only in-frame sequences that have V and J called. A part of the clones is gone; compared with another copy, unresolved V genes explain less than half, and the rest is unexplained. Present in this sample are over 100,000 clones, 81% of which were seen just once. The top ten hold roughly 10% of the sample. The sequenced sample was peripheral blood. The source of these receptors is a human donor in a cohort sampled during active COVID-19.

The CDR3 DNA reads as TGTGCCAGCAGCCAAGATCAGTTGGACAGGGTTACAGGGGCCAACGTCCTGACTTTC. Translation: CASSQDQLDRVTGANVLTF. V usage is TRBV4-2 and J usage is TRBJ2-6; 8 bases agree with TRBD1. Trimming took 0 bases from V and 4 from J; bases not matched to a gene: 11. Germline CDR1 LGHNA, CDR2 YNFKEQ. This CDR3 has 19 residues.

This clone was observed a handful of times. The chain couples TRBV28 to TRBJ2-1; 16 bases are shared with TRBD2. Germline V gene data show CDR1 as MDHEN and CDR2 as SYDVKM. The CDR3 totals 17 residues. After removal of 6 bases from V and 3 bases from J, the junction contained 5 bases not matched to a gene. CDR3 nucleotide sequence: TGTGCCAGCAGCACCGGGACTAGCGGGAGGGTCTACAATGAGCAGTTCTTC. This encodes CASSTGTSGRVYNEQFF.

This clone has just one count. This chain connects TRBV6-2 or TRBV6-3 to TRBJ1-2, with a tentative D call TRBD1 (5 bases). Trimming took off 2 bases at V and 7 bases at J, with 8 bases between the two ends. Germline CDR1 reads MNHEY; CDR2 reads SVGEGT. The CDR3 consists of 12 residues. The CDR3 DNA follows: TGTGCCAGCAGTTACGGGGCAGCTGGCTACACCTTC. The encoded protein is CASSYGAAGYTF.

The chain employs TRBV6-5 and TRBJ1-4; D gene ambiguous. Trimming shortened V by 6 bases and J by 8 bases, and 19 bases separated the two germline ends. This CDR3 has 15 residues. Germline V gene data show CDR1 as MNHEY and CDR2 as SVGAGI. The CDR3 loop reads CASSLTQQLIEKLFF. CDR3 nucleotides: TGTGCCAGCAGCTTAACACAGCAGTTGATAGAAAAACTGTTTTTT.

V and J are TRBV27 and TRBJ1-5; D gene unclear. Germline CDR1 and CDR2: MNHEY and SMNVEV (reference sequence). V lost 3 bases to trimming and J lost 2 bases, with 11 bases between them. This CDR3 is 15 amino acids long. The CDR3 sequence is CASSLSNRGNQPQHF. In nucleotides, the CDR3 is TGTGCCAGCAGTTTGTCTAATCGGGGCAATCAGCCCCAGCATTTT.

J is TRBJ2-1 and V is TRBV5-1; possible D gene TRBD2, 5 bases. The CDR3 consists of 16 residues. Per germline, CDR1 SGHRS and CDR2 YFSETQ. Trimming pared 3 bases from V and 5 bases from J, leaving 18 bases between. The CDR3 region is CASSSRVGGLNNEQFF. The CDR3 DNA sequence: TGCGCCAGCAGCTCCCGGGTTGGCGGGCTAAACAATGAGCAGTTCTTC.

V gene TRBV28 combines with J gene TRBJ2-5; 14 bases are a match to TRBD2. The germline gives CDR1 MDHEN, CDR2 SYDVKM. The CDR3 consists of 16 residues. Trimming took 6 bases from V and 5 from J; bases not matched to a gene: 8. Here the CDR3 reads CASRSGLAGVRETQYF. The CDR3 nucleotides are TGTGCCAGCAGGTCGGGACTAGCGGGAGTAAGGGAGACCCAGTACTTC.

V usage is TRBV6-5 and J usage is TRBJ1-6; 7 bases line up with TRBD1. The CDR3 length is 16 residues. The germline gives CDR1 MNHEY, CDR2 SVGAGI. V shed 0 bases and J 9 bases; nucleotides not matched to a gene: 8. The CDR3 nucleotides are TGTGCCAGCAGTTACTCGGACAGGAAAAGGAGTTCACCCCTCCACTTT. Encoded protein: CASSYSDRKRSSPLHF.

The chain couples TRBV7-8 to TRBJ2-1; 14 bases are shared with TRBD2. CDR3 size: 17 residues. With V trimmed by 6 bases and J by 4 bases, 8 bases remained unmatched. Germline lookup yields CDR1 SGHVS and CDR2 FQNEAQ. Here the CDR3 DNA reads TGTGCCAGCAGACCCGGGACTAGCGGGAGTCCATACAATGAGCAGTTCTTC. Translating it yields CASRPGTSGSPYNEQFF. The full variable domain, completed using reference TRBV7-8 and TRBJ2-1, is GAGVSQSPRYKVAKRGQDVALRCDPISGHVSLFWYQQALGQGPEFLTYFQNEAQLDKSGLPSDRFFAERPEGSVSTLKIQRTQQEDSAVYLCASRPGTSGSPYNEQFFGPGTRLTVL.

The chain employs TRBV12-3 or TRBV12-4 and TRBJ1-1; TRBD1 might be the D (6 bases). Trimming removed 2 bases at V and 10 bases at J, with 8 bases between. This CDR3 region has 11 residues. In nucleotides, the CDR3 is TGTGCCAGCAGTTTACCAGGGGTAGCTTTCTTT. This sequence encodes CASSLPGVAFF.

This clone was seen just once. This chain joins TRBV28 and TRBJ1-1, with 7 bases lining up with TRBD1. V lost 3 bases and J lost 0; bases outside the gene matches: 7. The germline gives CDR1 MDHEN, CDR2 SYDVKM. This CDR3 is 16 amino acids long. CDR3 sequence (DNA): TGTGCCAGCAGTTTCGACAGGGCCAACCTGAACACTGAAGCTTTCTTT. Protein sequence: CASSFDRANLNTEAFF.

The genes are TRBV6-1 and TRBJ2-5, with D possibly matching TRBD2 (6 bases). CDR1 and CDR2 from the germline V gene are MNHNS and SASEGT. Trimming left V 4 bases short and J 4 bases short, with 19 bases between. The CDR3 contains 16 residues. CDR3 residues: CASSVSGTGSRETQYF. In nucleotides, the CDR3 is TGTGCCAGCAGTGTTTCGGGAACCGGGAGCAGAGAGACCCAGTACTTC.

This clone appeared a few times. This rearrangement joins TRBV28 to TRBJ1-5; D is unclear. The germline V gene encodes CDR1 MDHEN and CDR2 SYDVKM. This CDR3 spans 14 amino acids. The V end lost 1 base, the J end lost 6 bases, and 10 bases lay between the germline ends. The CDR3 DNA is TGTGCCAGCAGTTTATATCTCCGGAGTCAGCCCCAGCATTTT. Translation gives CASSLYLRSQPQHF.

This rearrangement joins TRBV27 to TRBJ2-6; maybe TRBD1 (5 bases). Germline loops: CDR1 MNHEY, CDR2 SMNVEV (reference sequence). The CDR3 runs to 16 residues. V shed 2 bases and J shed 7 bases, with 15 bases lying between them. The CDR3 DNA is TGTGCCAGCAGTTTAGTTAGGGCAGGGAAAGCCAACGTCCTGACTTTC. Its translation: CASSLVRAGKANVLTF.

The CDR3 spells CASSLTGGNEQFF. Here the CDR3 DNA reads TGTGCCAGCAGCTTAACGGGAGGCAATGAGCAGTTCTTC. The rearrangement joins TRBV7-3 to TRBJ2-1; TRBD2 might be the D (6 bases). Trimming cost V 0 bases and J 6 bases, with 6 bases left between them. The CDR3 sequence is 13 residues long. The V gene's germline CDR1 is SGHTA and CDR2 FQGTGA.

Comment on this clone: At one end, the junction sequence differs from germline, possibly due to a read error. Other DNA sequences in this sample translate to the same CDR3. J is TRBJ2-7 and V is TRBV7-2, with a weak D call TRBD2 (6 bases). Germline V gives CDR1 SGHTA, CDR2 FQGNSA. This CDR3 has 14 amino acids. CDR3 DNA sequence: TGTGCTAGCAGCCAAGTGGCGGGAACCTACGAGCAGTACTTC. This sequence encodes CASSQVAGTYEQYF.

This clone came up once. This chain uses TRBV2 with TRBJ1-6; the D is unclear. Deletions cut 3 bases from V and 8 bases from J, with 11 bases between. The CDR3 spans 14 residues. Germline CDR1 SNHLY, CDR2 FYNNEI. The CDR3 protein is CASSDTRRDSPLHF. In DNA, the CDR3 is TGTGCCAGCAGTGACACGAGGAGAGATTCACCCCTCCACTTT. Full variable domain (missing parts from reference TRBV2 and TRBJ1-6): EPEVTQTPSHQVTQMGQEVILRCVPISNHLYFYWYRQILGQKVEFLVSFYNNEISEKSEIFDDQFSVERPDGSNFTLKIRSTKLEDSAMYFCASSDTRRDSPLHFGNGTRLTVT.

V is TRBV29-1 and J is TRBJ2-3; D possibly corresponds to TRBD2 (6 bases). The CDR3 is made up of 13 amino acids. Germline CDR1 SQVTM, CDR2 ANQGSEA. V lost 5 bases and J lost 5, with 14 bases in between. The CDR3 DNA sequence: TGCAGCGTTATGACTTGGGGGGAAGATACGCAGTATTTT. Its protein product is CSVMTWGEDTQYF.

This clone showed up just a few times. Other nucleotide sequences in the sample specify the same CDR3. The V call is TRBV7-9, the J call TRBJ1-2, with TRBD1 matching over 9 bases. V dropped 3 bases and J dropped 2; count of bases not matched to a gene: 1. The CDR3 has 14 amino acids. CDR1 SEHNR and CDR2 FQNEAQ come from the germline V gene (reference sequence). CDR3 protein: CASSLGQGNYGYTF. CDR3 bases: TGTGCCAGCAGCTTGGGACAGGGAAACTATGGCTACACCTTC.

A few counts support this clone. The chain combines TRBV19 with TRBJ1-1; 8 bases are a match to TRBD1. Germline values: CDR1 LNHDA, CDR2 SQIVND (reference sequence). This CDR3 has 15 amino acids. V lost 5 bases, J lost 0 bases, and 5 bases stayed unmatched. Here the CDR3 DNA reads TGTGCCAGTAGTCTCACAGGGGGATTGAACACTGAAGCTTTCTTT. Translating it yields CASSLTGGLNTEAFF.

This chain connects TRBV7-6 to TRBJ2-5, with D hard to call. The germline V and J ends were trimmed by 3 bases and 3 bases, with 11 bases remaining between them. Germline V gene data show CDR1 as SGHVS and CDR2 as FNYEAQ. The CDR3 loop spans 14 amino acids. This chain's CDR3 is CASSFGLLKETQYF. As DNA, the CDR3 is TGTGCCAGCAGCTTCGGCTTACTAAAAGAGACCCAGTACTTC.